The entry that follows covers one TCR beta chain sequence. Its specificity is unknown. The source of the sample is a study of T cell responses to AZD1222 COVID-19 vaccine. Clones were read by immunoSEQ multiplex PCR, and TCRdb kept only the in-frame ones, dropping some. The table shows around 120,000 clones, with about nine tenths occurring only once. Regarding the study as a whole: Females made up more of the donors, who were largely white British, and clonal diversity may have come out too low.

This CDR3 is 14 amino acids long. Germline-derived CDR1 and CDR2 are MNHEY and SVGAGI. The germline V and J ends were trimmed by 6 bases and 7 bases, with 13 bases remaining between them. This chain joins TRBV6-5 and TRBJ1-6; D may be TRBD1 (5 bases). Sequences were derived from peripheral blood, sampled 28 days after the second AZD1222 dose. This TCR came from an adult who received the AZD1222 COVID-19 vaccine. The CDR3 DNA reads as TGTGCCAGCAGGAGTCCAGGGAGAAATTCACCCCTCCACTTT. This translates into CASRSPGRNSPLHF.